The present T cell receptor (beta chain) was sequenced within a study of OX40 agonist ivuxolimab in advanced cancers. For the wider study: Ivuxolimab, which targeted the costimulatory receptor OX40 (CD134), was an agonistic, fully human IgG2 monoclonal antibody. A male proportion of 82.7% and a mean age of approximately 58 years, ranging from about 23 to 79, were recorded for the dose-escalation cohort. The paper describes the monotherapy dose-escalation part (N of about 57 patients) of the phase I trial of ivuxolimab. Among the roughly 52 dose-escalation patients, approximately 20 had hepatocellular carcinoma, about 15 melanoma, 9 renal cell carcinoma and 9 head and neck cancer. Partial responses occurred in three dose-escalation patients: two with cutaneous melanoma and one with hepatocellular carcinoma. Patients were allowed to have had prior anti-PD-1, anti-PD-L1 or anti-CTLA-4 therapy, and around 37% of the dose-escalation patients had previously received checkpoint inhibitors. Intravenous ivuxolimab was administered to patients every 2 weeks at six dose levels: 0.01, 0.1, 0.3, 1.5, 3 and 10 mg/kg. Peripheral TCRbeta sequencing aimed to test whether ivuxolimab altered TCR sequence diversity and caused clonal T-cell expansion. Overall study outcomes, separate from this receptor: Antigen specificity was not determined for the clonally expanded peripheral T cells. Low levels of normalized T-cell clonal expansion were also shown by some nonresponding patients. In the 0.1-3.0 mg/kg groups, partial responders had among the lowest normalized peripheral clonal expansion, particularly in CD8+ T cells. Clonal expansion of both CD4+ and CD8+ blood T cells was observed from baseline to week 6 at doses 0.1 to 3.0 mg/kg. After ivuxolimab, CD8+ T cells had more expanded clones than CD4+ T cells on average.

The trial excluded patients who had a history of autoimmune disease or who were on systemic immunosuppression. Peripheral blood for TCR sequencing was collected from all dose cohorts at baseline, on cycle 4 day 1, and on cycle 7 day 1. Samples came from an open-label, multicenter, first-in-human phase I dose-escalation trial of ivuxolimab. Adults with locally advanced or metastatic melanoma, renal cell carcinoma, hepatocellular carcinoma or head and neck squamous cell carcinoma were enrolled in the trial. Before TCR sequencing, CD4+ T cells and CD8+ T cells were sorted from peripheral blood as separate populations. As regards this clone: Its antigen remains unidentified. The record has no base qualities; no much larger clone is one base away.

Including the terminal cysteine and phenylalanine, the CDR3 comprises 16 residues. Only CDR3 DNA is held: 48 bases, read in frame from base 1. V lost 0 bases and J lost 6 bases; the stretch between them is 18 bases long. The germline V gene yields LGHNA for CDR1 and YSLEER for CDR2. To sequence the TCRbeta CDR3 region, genomic DNA was isolated from the sorted cells. The immunoSEQ Assay was used to sequence the TCRbeta CDR3 regions. Drawn from immuneACCESS, this table holds only the in-frame rearrangements with V and J called that TCRdb kept. Clones are partly lost; checked studies trace under half to an unresolved V gene and leave the rest unexplained. In all, the sample holds fewer than 15,000 clones, and roughly 87% of those were seen once. Around two thirds of the sample lies in the top ten.

This clonotype originated in an adult with an advanced solid tumor such as melanoma, head and neck, liver or kidney cancer. The sequence joins TRBV4-3 to TRBJ2-7; the D gene could be TRBD1 or TRBD2, each one agreeing over 5 bases. Sequences were derived from CD4+ or CD8+ T cells sorted from blood, sampled in a trial of the OX40 agonist ivuxolimab. The DNA sequence is as follows: TGCGCCAGCAGCCAAGATGGGCGGAGAGGGGCGTTCGAGCAGTACTTC. Its protein product is CASSQDGRRGAFEQYF.